This T cell receptor beta chain derives from a study of CD8 T cells in Susac syndrome. The CDR3 consists of 14 residues. Trimming removed 3 bases at V and 0 bases at J, with 7 bases between. Germline V CDR1 and CDR2: MDHEN, SYDVKM. Random hexamers primed reverse transcription of about 0.45 to 1 ug RNA. TCRdb ran MiXCR on the immunoSEQ multiplex PCR reads and lists one entry per CDR3 protein. The repertoire holds some 190,000 distinct CDR3 sequences, with roughly 92% as singletons. Negative magnetic isolation gave CD8+ and CD4+ cells; FACS enriched CD8+ TEMRA. Specimen: CD4+ T cells from PBMCs. The receptor's source is a human donor in good health. V usage is TRBV28 and J usage is TRBJ2-3; D ambiguous. The CDR3 here is CASSFRASTDTQYF. The CDR3 nucleotides are TGTGCCAGCAGTTTCCGCGCCAGCACAGATACGCAGTATTTT. Full variable domain (outside the CDR3, taken from reference TRBV28 and TRBJ2-3): DVKVTQSSRYLVKRTGEKVFLECVQDMDHENMFWYRQDPGLGLRLIYFSYDVKMKEKGDIPEGYSVSREKKERFSLILESASTNQTSMYLCASSFRASTDTQYFGPGTRLTVL.